Sequencing of this T cell receptor (beta chain) was carried out in a study of metastatic and nonmetastatic thyroid tumors (dated by TCRdb to the early 2020s). Regarding the complete study: For patients with malignant and with benign thyroid disease, the researchers compared repertoires between peripheral blood samples and tumor or nodule tissue samples. Points the paper makes about the study in general: TCR beta diversity was reported as significantly higher in malignant tumors than in benign nodules, in both blood and tumor samples.

Libraries were built with PCR. Instrument on record: Illumina HiSeq 4000. High-throughput sequencing was used to profile the TCR beta-chain CDR3 region of each patient. On the study's bioinformatics: Drawing on CDR3 differences between clinicopathological groups, the researchers built a classifier meant to tell apart patients with distant-metastatic papillary thyroid cancer. To measure repertoire diversity the researchers used the Shannon index, while the Morisita-Horn index served to gauge how similar the tumor and blood repertoires were. TCRdb redid the processing of the public reads, applying fastp at Q25 and MiXCR, and retained in-frame beta chains. TCRdb, rather than the study authors, made the V and J calls. In all, the sample holds 35,000 to 45,000 clones, and about 3.3% of those were seen once. Around 9.9% of the sample belongs to the ten largest clones. This clone was detected many times. It has no known antigen specificity. No base-level quality is on record; no much larger clone is a single base apart.

Before undergoing thyroid surgery, none of the patients had been given any kind of treatment. Patient clinical samples collected from about 2012 to 2018 were retrospectively analysed using T-cell receptor beta sequencing. A distance of 13 bases separates the germline ends of V and J, which lose 1 base and 3 bases respectively. From cysteine to phenylalanine, the CDR3 is 15 amino acids long. Only the CDR3 region is kept as DNA, spanning 45 bases read in frame from base 1. The germline V gene (reference sequence) gives CDR1 as DFQATT and CDR2 as SNEGSKA. Sequenced input: blood. This receptor chain uses TRBV20-1 and TRBJ2-1; the D gene lacks a confident call. The receptor was derived from a female donor with papillary thyroid cancer or a benign thyroid nodule (not recorded which). Some clones in this sample may be carry-over from other donors' samples. In nucleotide form, the sequence is TGCAGTGCTAGAGCAACTCTAGGCCGCTACAATGAGCAGTTCTTC. Translated, this is CSARATLGRYNEQFF.